This T cell receptor beta chain was sequenced for a study of a mutant IDH1 vaccine in newly diagnosed glioma. General study points: Researchers report vaccine-induced immune responses in approximately 94% of patients. Pseudoprogression seemed unrelated to changes in top peripheral T cell clonotypes.

As to this clone: Its target is unknown.

Time point reported: week 35, safety follow-up. Vaccination comprised doses that each held 300 ug of mutant IDH1 20-mer peptide, plus topical imiquimod. Eight vaccine injections were given to patients in weeks 1, 3, 5, 7, 11, 15, 19 and 23. V was clipped by 0 bases and J by 0 bases, with 6 bases between them. From germline, CDR1 is SGHRS and CDR2 YFSETQ. CDR3 length equals 14 residues. Sequenced by immunoSEQ multiplex PCR; TCRdb stores in-frame clones only, minus some. The sample records about 68,000 clones, roughly 80% being singletons. The source is a man aged 18 to 29 with glioma. The material was PBMCs, obtained from a glioma patient whose treatment included an IDH1 peptide vaccine. The chain employs TRBV5-1 and TRBJ1-1, with D unresolved. This chain's CDR3 is CASSLGPLNTEAFF. In nucleotides, the CDR3 is TGCGCCAGCAGCTTGGGGCCCTTGAACACTGAAGCTTTCTTT.